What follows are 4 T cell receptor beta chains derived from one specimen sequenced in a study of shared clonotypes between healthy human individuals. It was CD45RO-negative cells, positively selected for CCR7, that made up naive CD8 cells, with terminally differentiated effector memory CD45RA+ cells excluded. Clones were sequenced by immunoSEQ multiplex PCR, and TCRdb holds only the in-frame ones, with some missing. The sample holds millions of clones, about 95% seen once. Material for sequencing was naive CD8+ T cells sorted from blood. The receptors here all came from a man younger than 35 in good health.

The CDR3 spells CASSLRVSVTDEQFF. In DNA, the CDR3 is TGTGCCAGCAGTTTAAGGGTTTCTGTAACCGATGAGCAGTTCTTC. The chain couples TRBV27 to TRBJ2-1; D uncertain. Germline CDR1 is MNHEY and CDR2 is SMNVEV (reference sequence). CDR3 length: 15 amino acids. V lost 2 bases and J lost 8, with 16 bases in between.

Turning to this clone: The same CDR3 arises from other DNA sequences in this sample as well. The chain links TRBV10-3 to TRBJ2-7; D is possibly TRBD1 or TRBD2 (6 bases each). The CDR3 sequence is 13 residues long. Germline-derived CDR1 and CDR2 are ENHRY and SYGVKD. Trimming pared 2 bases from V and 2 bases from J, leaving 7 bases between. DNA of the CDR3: TGTGCCATCAGTGAGGGGGGGCCCTACGAGCAGTACTTC. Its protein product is CAISEGGPYEQYF.

The CDR3 loop reads CAITPDHGHEQYF. CDR3 nucleotide sequence: TGTGCCATCACCCCGGACCACGGGCACGAGCAGTACTTC. This chain connects TRBV10-3 to TRBJ2-7; unclear D gene. The V end lost 7 bases, the J end lost 5 bases, and 15 bases lay between the germline ends. Germline CDR1 reads ENHRY; CDR2 reads SYGVKD. The CDR3 totals 13 residues.

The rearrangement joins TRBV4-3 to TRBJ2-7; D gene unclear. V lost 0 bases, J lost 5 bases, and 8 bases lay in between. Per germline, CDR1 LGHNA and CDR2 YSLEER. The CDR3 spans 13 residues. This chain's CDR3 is CASSQDRINEQYF. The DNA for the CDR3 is TGCGCCAGCAGCCAAGATCGGATCAACGAGCAGTACTTC.